A single T cell receptor beta chain is shown here with its context. The CDR3 contains 14 residues. Trimming cost V 2 bases and J 4 bases, with 8 bases left between them. The germline V gene has CDR1 SGHVS and CDR2 FNYEAQ. This sample was included in a study of regulatory T cells in long-lasting Graves disease. Study details: Newly diagnosed Graves' patients had under 3 months of antithyroid drugs.

The sample's time point: newly diagnosed GD, antithyroid drugs for less than 3 months. The authors made the TCR library using RNA they extracted from PBMCs. Relying on iRepertoire HTBI primers and Arm-PCR of CDR3 regions, the team built TCR beta libraries. TCRdb independently ran MiXCR on the multiplex PCR reads; one entry per CDR3 protein. The repertoire holds 400,000 to 500,000 distinct CDR3 sequences, with roughly 17% as singletons. The sample also formed part of further work on T cells in Graves' hyperthyroidism and ophthalmopathy.

The rearrangement links TRBV7-6 to TRBJ2-2, with D tentatively TRBD2 (5 bases). The TCR comes from a woman younger than 35 with Graves disease. The sample was peripheral blood mononuclear cells (PBMCs), taken at new diagnosis, from a patient treated with antithyroid drugs. The CDR3 spells CASSLSSTTGELFF. CDR3 nucleotides: TGTGCCAGCAGCTTATCTAGCACCACCGGGGAGCTGTTTTTT.